This T cell receptor beta chain derives from a study of cytomegalovirus exposure and HLA in healthy donors. Study-level results: Researchers counted around 180 TCR beta chains as cytomegalovirus-associated. The study assumed roughly uniform donor sequencing depth for presence/absence analyses.

With respect to this clone: Its antigen is still unknown.

Primers: 60 Vbeta forward and 13 Jbeta reverse. Only in-frame clones appear in the TCRdb table, and some are missing; sequencing was by immunoSEQ multiplex PCR. The sample includes under 150,000 clones, over 75% seen only once; the top ten take about 2.5%. The sequenced sample was PBMCs. The sequence came from a man aged 50-59 years in good health and CMV-seronegative.

CDR3 sequence reads: CASSDLNRDSRYYEQYF. The CDR3 region has the DNA TGTGCCAGCAGTGACCTCAACCGGGACAGCAGATACTACGAGCAGTACTTC. The rearrangement joins TRBV6-4 to TRBJ2-7; 7 bases line up with TRBD1. With V trimmed by 2 bases and J by 3 bases, 13 bases remained unmatched. Looked up from germline, CDR1 is MRHNA and CDR2 is SNTAGT. This CDR3 comprises 17 residues.